The 8 T cell receptor beta chains below come from one sample, sequenced in a study of human T cells and chemical hapten exposure. Specified time point: healthy volunteer bleed at 2 weeks. Whole blood that had not been fractionated was the source of extracted total RNA. TCRdb analysed the RACE reads with MiXCR anew, one entry per CDR3 protein. Of about 45,000 distinct CDR3 sequences in the sample, 3.5% to 4.5% are singletons; the top ten hold 5.8%. Specimen: whole blood. The receptors were sampled from a human donor in good health. Some clones in this sample may be carry-over from other donors' samples.

This clonotype was detected ten times or more. The V gene is TRBV20-1, the J gene TRBJ2-7, with no clear D. V lost 2 bases to trimming and J lost 4 bases, with 3 bases between them. The CDR3 is 10 amino acids. CDR1 DFQATT and CDR2 SNEGSKA come from the germline V gene (reference sequence). The CDR3 here is CSARMYEQYF. The CDR3 nucleotides are TGCAGTGCTAGAATGTACGAGCAGTACTTC.

This clonotype was counted at least ten times. The J gene is TRBJ2-5, the V gene TRBV4-2; 9 positions agree with TRBD1. Per the germline V gene, CDR1 is LGHNA and CDR2 is YNFKEQ. V shed 3 bases, J shed 5 bases, and the junction held 4 bases outside the gene matches. The CDR3 is 14 amino acids. The CDR3 reads CASSQGDRVETQYF. The CDR3 DNA is TGTGCCAGCAGCCAGGGGGACAGGGTCGAGACCCAGTACTTC.

This clonotype occurred many times. The chain uses TRBV20-1 and TRBJ2-1; TRBD2 might be the D (5 bases). The germline V gene encodes CDR1 DFQATT and CDR2 SNEGSKA (reference sequence). Trimming pared 6 bases from V and 0 bases from J, leaving 15 bases between. There are 15 residues in the CDR3. The CDR3 nucleotides are TGCAGTGCGGCGGCCGACGGACTCTCCTACAATGAGCAGTTCTTC. Protein sequence: CSAAADGLSYNEQFF.

This clonotype came up many times. The rearrangement links TRBV28 to TRBJ2-7, with D possibly matching TRBD1 (6 bases). This CDR3 is built from 16 residues. V was pared by 3 bases and J by 3 bases, with 18 bases between. Germline lookup yields CDR1 MDHEN and CDR2 SYDVKM. This chain's CDR3 is CASSFPDRIRGYEQYF. DNA of the CDR3: TGTGCCAGCAGTTTCCCTGACAGGATAAGAGGCTACGAGCAGTACTTC.

This clonotype has ten or more counts. This chain connects TRBV6-5 to TRBJ1-5, with D unresolved. V gave up 5 bases and J gave up 0 bases, with 5 bases separating them. CDR3 length equals 13 residues. The germline V gene encodes CDR1 MNHEY and CDR2 SVGAGI. CDR3 sequence reads: CASSRNSNQPQHF. For the CDR3, the DNA is TGTGCCAGCAGTAGGAATAGCAATCAGCCCCAGCATTTT.

This clonotype was observed a few times. V gene TRBV29-1 combines with J gene TRBJ2-7, with 10 bases that match TRBD1. V was clipped by 3 bases and J by 9 bases; unmatched bases: 11. The CDR3 is 14 residues long. Germline CDR1 reads SQVTM; CDR2 reads ANQGSEA. The DNA of the CDR3 is TGCAGCGTTGAGTACGACAGGGGGCGGGTACGGCAGTACTTC. Translating gives CSVEYDRGRVRQYF.

This clonotype was observed many times. The chain is built from TRBV12-3 or TRBV12-4 and TRBJ1-1; TRBD1 might be the D (5 bases). Trimming stripped 2 bases from V and 5 bases from J, with 6 bases between. This CDR3 has 12 amino acids. This chain's CDR3 is CASSLKGTEAFF. Written as DNA, the CDR3 is TGTGCCAGCAGTTTAAAGGGGACTGAAGCTTTCTTT.

Ten or more counts support this clonotype. The genes are TRBV29-1 and TRBJ1-1; 7 bases agree with TRBD1. CDR1 is SQVTM, CDR2 ANQGSEA, per germline. V lost 2 bases, J lost 9 bases, and 3 bases stayed unmatched. The CDR3 is 11 residues long. CDR3 sequence reads: CSVERTGKAFF. CDR3 coding DNA: TGCAGCGTTGAAAGGACAGGAAAAGCTTTCTTT.